This T cell receptor beta chain is drawn from a study of control samples from healthy donors and cancer patients. The CDR3 length is 15 residues. CDR1 and CDR2 from the germline V gene are MNHEY and SVGEGT. The ends lost 2 bases at V and 5 bases at J; junction bases unmatched: 6. Assay: immunoSEQ multiplex PCR; the TCRdb copy retains only in-frame clones and omits some. This table has over 70,000 clones, about 89% appearing once. Material for sequencing was blood. This clonotype was obtained from a woman aged 60-75 years in good health. The rearrangement links TRBV6-2 or TRBV6-3 to TRBJ2-1, with TRBD1 matching 7 bases. In nucleotides, the CDR3 is TGTGCCAGCAGTTACCCCCGGACAGGACACAATGAGCAGTTCTTC. Protein product: CASSYPRTGHNEQFF.